This T cell receptor beta chain was captured in a study of memory CD4+ T cells and cytomegalovirus serostatus. The overall study: Donors were healthy Belgian adults, several CMV seropositive and approximately 25 seronegative. Whole-study findings and limits: The CMV-associated TCR signature appears largely within the CD4+ memory repertoire.

Worth noting for this clone: The antigen is undetermined.

Germline CDR1 reads WSHSY; CDR2 reads SAAADI. The ends were cut back, 3 bases at V and 10 bases at J, with 10 bases in the middle. CDR3 length: 12 residues. In the original processing: After removing out-of-frame reads, approximately 2.2 million distinct TCRbeta sequences remained. Sequenced by immunoSEQ multiplex PCR; TCRdb stores in-frame clones only, minus some. The V and J calls and the clone size are those of that table, but D and trimming were determined from the DNA. The data show around 63,000 clones, 60% to 85% seen once. The sort gate was single viable CD3+CD4+CD8-CD45RO+ cells for memory CD4+ T cells. Serum IgG to CMV pp150, pp28, p38 and p52 defined serostatus.

The V call is TRBV10-2, the J call TRBJ2-1; D is ambiguous. Input material: memory CD4+ T cells from blood. This TCR derives from an adult in good health and CMV-seropositive. CDR3 sequence: CASSDLGVEQFF. For the CDR3, the DNA is TGCGCCAGCAGTGATTTGGGCGTGGAGCAGTTCTTC.